This TCR beta chain was obtained from a study of blood T cell repertoires in COVID-19. Looking at the study overall: Donors in the United States, Italy and Spain gave samples during acute or convalescent COVID-19. T cells, B-cell-depleted T cells, or PBMCs supplied cDNA or gDNA.

CDR3 length: 15 residues. Germline-derived CDR1 and CDR2 are LGHNA and YSLEER. V lost 0 bases to trimming and J lost 3 bases; unmatched junction nucleotides: 3. Authors' analysis steps: Amplifying reference gene primers gave estimates of nucleated cell counts. Only in-frame clones appear in the TCRdb table, and some are missing; sequencing was by immunoSEQ multiplex PCR. V, J and clone size were drawn from that table, and D and trimming were deduced from the DNA. The table has about 270,000 clones, 83% seen once. The sample was peripheral blood. The chain joins TRBV4-3 to TRBJ2-7; 9 bases match TRBD1. This TCR came from a woman aged 50 to 65 who had recovered from COVID-19. DNA of the CDR3: TGCGCCAGCAGCCAAGATTGGGGACAGGGCTACGAGCAGTACTTC. Translating gives CASSQDWGQGYEQYF.